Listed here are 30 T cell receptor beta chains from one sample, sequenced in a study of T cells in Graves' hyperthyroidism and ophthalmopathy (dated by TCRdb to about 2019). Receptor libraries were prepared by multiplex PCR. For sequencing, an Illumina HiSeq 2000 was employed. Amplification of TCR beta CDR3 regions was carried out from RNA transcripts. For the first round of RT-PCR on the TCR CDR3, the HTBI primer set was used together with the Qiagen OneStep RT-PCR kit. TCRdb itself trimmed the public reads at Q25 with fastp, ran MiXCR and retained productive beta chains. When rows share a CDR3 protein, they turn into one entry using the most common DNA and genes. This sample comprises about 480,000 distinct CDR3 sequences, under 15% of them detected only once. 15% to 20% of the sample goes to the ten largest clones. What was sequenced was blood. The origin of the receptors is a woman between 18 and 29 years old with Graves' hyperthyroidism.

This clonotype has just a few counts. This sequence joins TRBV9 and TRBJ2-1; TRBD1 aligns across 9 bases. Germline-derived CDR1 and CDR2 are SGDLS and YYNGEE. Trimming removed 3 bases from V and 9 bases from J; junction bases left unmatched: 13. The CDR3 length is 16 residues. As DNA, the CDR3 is TGTGCCAGCAGCGACCCACGGACAGGGGCGCTGCGTGAGCAGTTCTTC. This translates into CASSDPRTGALREQFF. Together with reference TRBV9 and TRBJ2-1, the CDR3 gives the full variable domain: DSGVTQTPKHLITATGQRVTLRCSPRSGDLSVYWYQQSLDQGLQFLIQYYNGEERAKGNILERFSAQQFPDLHSELNLSSLELGDSALYFCASSDPRTGALREQFFGPGTRLTVL.

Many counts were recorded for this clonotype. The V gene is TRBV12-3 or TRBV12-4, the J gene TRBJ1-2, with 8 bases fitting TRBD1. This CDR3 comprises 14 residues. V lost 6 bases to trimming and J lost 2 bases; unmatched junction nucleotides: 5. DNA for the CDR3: TGTGCCAGCAGCCCAGGGGGCGGAAACTATGGCTACACCTTC. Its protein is CASSPGGGNYGYTF.

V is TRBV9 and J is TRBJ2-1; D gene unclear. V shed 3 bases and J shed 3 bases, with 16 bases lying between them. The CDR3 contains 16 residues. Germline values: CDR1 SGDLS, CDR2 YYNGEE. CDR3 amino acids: CASSGPLRTGYNEQFF. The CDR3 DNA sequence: TGTGCCAGCAGCGGGCCCCTCCGTACTGGCTACAATGAGCAGTTCTTC.

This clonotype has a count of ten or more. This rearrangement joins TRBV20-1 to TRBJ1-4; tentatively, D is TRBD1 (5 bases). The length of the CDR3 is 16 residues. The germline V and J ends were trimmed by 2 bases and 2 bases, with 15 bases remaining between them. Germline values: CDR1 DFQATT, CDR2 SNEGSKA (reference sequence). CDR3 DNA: TGCAGTGCTAGAAGGCCCAGCGGGGACACTAATGAAAAACTGTTTTTT. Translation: CSARRPSGDTNEKLFF.

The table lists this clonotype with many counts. CDR3 bases: TGTGCCAGCAGCCGAGAGGGCAGCTCCTACGAGCAGTACTTC. The encoded protein is CASSREGSSYEQYF. The chain carries TRBV3-1 and TRBJ2-7; tentative D call: TRBD2 (5 bases). This CDR3 contains 14 residues. Germline CDR1 and CDR2: LGHDT and YNNKEL (reference sequence). Trimming removed 4 bases at V and 0 bases at J, with 10 bases between.

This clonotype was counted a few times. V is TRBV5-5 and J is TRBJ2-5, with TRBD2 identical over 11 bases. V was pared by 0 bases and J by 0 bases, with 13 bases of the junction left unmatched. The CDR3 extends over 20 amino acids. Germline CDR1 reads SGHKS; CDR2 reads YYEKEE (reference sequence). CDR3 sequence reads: CASSLERLAGGPTNQETQYF. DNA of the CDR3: TGTGCCAGCAGCTTGGAACGGTTAGCGGGAGGGCCCACCAACCAAGAGACCCAGTACTTC.

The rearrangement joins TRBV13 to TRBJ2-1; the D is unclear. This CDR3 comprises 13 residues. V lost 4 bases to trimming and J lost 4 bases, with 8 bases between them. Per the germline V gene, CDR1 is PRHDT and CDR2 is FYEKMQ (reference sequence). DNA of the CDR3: TGTGCCAGCAGCTCGAAGCAATACAATGAGCAGTTCTTC. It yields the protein CASSSKQYNEQFF.

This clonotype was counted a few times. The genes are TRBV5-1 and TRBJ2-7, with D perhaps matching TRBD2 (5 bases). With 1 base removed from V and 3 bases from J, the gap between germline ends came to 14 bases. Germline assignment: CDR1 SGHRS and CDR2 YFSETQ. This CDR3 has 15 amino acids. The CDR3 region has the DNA TGCGCCAGCAGCTTGAATTCTGGAGGAGGCTACGAGCAGTACTTC. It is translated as CASSLNSGGGYEQYF.

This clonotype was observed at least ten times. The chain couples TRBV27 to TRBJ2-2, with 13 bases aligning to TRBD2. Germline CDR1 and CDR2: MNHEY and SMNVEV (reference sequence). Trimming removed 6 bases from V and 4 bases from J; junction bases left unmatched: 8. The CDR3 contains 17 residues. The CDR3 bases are TGTGCCAGCAGCCTCGGACTAGCGGGAGTCCGCACCGGGGAGCTGTTTTTT. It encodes CASSLGLAGVRTGELFF.

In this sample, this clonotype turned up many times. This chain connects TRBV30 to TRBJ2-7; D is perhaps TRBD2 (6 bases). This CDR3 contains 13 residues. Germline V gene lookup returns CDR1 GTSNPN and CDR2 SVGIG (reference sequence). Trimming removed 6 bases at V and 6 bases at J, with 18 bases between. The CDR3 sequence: CACAYGGVSEQYF. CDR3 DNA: TGTGCCTGCGCCTACGGGGGAGTTTCCGAGCAGTACTTC.

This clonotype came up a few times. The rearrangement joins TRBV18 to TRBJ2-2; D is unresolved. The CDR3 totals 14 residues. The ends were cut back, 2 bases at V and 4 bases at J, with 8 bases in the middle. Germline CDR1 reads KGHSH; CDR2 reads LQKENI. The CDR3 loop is CASSPNYPTGELFF. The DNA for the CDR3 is TGTGCCAGCTCACCAAACTACCCCACCGGGGAGCTGTTTTTT.

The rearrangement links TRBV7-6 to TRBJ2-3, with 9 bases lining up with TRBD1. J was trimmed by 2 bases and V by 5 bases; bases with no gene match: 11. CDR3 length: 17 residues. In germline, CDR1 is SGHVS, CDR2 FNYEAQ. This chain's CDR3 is CASSGYRGRGPTDTQYF. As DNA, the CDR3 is TGTGCCAGCAGCGGATACAGGGGGCGAGGGCCCACAGATACGCAGTATTTT.

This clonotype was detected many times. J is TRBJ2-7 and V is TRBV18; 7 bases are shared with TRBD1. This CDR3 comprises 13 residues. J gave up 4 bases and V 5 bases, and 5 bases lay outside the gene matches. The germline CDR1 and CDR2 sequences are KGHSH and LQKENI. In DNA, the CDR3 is TGTGCCAGCTCAACGACAGGGAAGTACGAGCAGTACTTC. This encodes CASSTTGKYEQYF.

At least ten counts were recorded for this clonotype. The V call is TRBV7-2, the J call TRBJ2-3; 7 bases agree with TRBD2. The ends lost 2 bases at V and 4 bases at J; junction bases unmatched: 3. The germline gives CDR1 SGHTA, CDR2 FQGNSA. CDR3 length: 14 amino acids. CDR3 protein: CASSLTRGADTQYF. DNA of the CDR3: TGTGCCAGCAGCTTAACTCGGGGGGCAGATACGCAGTATTTT.

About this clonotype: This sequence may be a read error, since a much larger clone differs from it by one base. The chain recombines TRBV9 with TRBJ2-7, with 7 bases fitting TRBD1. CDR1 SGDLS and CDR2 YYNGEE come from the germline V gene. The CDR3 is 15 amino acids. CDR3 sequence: CASSTRQGRAAEHYF. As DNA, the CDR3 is TGTGCCAGCAGCACTAGACAGGGCCGTGCTGCCGAGCATTACTTC.

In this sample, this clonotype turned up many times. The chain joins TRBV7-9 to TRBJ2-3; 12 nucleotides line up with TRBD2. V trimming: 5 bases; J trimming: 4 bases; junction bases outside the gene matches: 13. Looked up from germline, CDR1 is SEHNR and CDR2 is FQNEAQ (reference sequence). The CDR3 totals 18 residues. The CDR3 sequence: CASSANRRLAGEPDTQYF. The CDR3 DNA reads TGTGCCAGCAGCGCGAACCGTAGACTAGCGGGAGAGCCAGATACGCAGTATTTT.

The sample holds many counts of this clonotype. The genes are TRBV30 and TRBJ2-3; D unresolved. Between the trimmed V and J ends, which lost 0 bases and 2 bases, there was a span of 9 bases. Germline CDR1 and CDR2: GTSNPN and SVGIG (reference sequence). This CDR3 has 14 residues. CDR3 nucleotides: TGTGCCTGGAGTGTCAGTCTATTCACAGATACGCAGTATTTT. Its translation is CAWSVSLFTDTQYF.

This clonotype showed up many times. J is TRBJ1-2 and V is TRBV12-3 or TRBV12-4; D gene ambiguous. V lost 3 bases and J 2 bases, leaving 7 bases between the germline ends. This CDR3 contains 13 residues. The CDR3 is CASSLVGNYGYTF. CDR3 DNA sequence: TGTGCCAGCAGTTTGGTTGGGAACTATGGCTACACCTTC.

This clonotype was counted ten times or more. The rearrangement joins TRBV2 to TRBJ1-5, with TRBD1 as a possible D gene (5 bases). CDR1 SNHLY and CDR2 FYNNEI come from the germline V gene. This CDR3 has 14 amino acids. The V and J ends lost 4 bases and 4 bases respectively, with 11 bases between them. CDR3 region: CASSGQSGNQPQHF. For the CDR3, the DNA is TGTGCCAGCAGTGGTCAGTCAGGGAATCAGCCCCAGCATTTT.

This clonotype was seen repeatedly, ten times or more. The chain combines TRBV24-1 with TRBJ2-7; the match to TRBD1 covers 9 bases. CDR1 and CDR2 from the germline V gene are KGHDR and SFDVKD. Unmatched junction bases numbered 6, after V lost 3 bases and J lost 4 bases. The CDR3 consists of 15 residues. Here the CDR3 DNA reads TGTGCCACCAGTGATCCCGGGACAGGGTTGTACGAGCAGTACTTC. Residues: CATSDPGTGLYEQYF.

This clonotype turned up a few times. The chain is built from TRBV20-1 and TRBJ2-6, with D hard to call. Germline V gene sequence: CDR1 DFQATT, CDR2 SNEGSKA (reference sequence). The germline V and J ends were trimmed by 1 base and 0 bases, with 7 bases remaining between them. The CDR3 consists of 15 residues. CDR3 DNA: TGCAGTGCTAGAGTACGTGACTCTGGGGCCAACGTCCTGACTTTC. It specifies CSARVRDSGANVLTF.

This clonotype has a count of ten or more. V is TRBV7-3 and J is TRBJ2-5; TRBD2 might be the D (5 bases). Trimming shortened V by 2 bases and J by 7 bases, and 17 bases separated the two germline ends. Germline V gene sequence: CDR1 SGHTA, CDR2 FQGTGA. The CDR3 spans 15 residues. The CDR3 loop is CASSLRGSREGTQYF. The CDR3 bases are TGTGCCAGCAGCTTACGAGGGAGTCGAGAGGGGACCCAGTACTTC. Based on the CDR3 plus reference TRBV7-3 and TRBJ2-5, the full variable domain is GAGVSQTPSNKVTEKGKYVELRCDPISGHTALYWYRQSLGQGPEFLIYFQGTGAADDSGLPNDRFFAVRPEGSVSTLKIQRTERGDSAVYLCASSLRGSREGTQYFGPGTRLLVL.

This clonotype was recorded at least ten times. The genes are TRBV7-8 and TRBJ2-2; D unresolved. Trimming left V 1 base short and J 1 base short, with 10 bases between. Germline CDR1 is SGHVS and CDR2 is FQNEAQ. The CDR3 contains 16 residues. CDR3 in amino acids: CASSLVSGRNTGELFF. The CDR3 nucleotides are TGTGCCAGCAGCTTAGTTTCCGGACGGAACACCGGGGAGCTGTTTTTT.

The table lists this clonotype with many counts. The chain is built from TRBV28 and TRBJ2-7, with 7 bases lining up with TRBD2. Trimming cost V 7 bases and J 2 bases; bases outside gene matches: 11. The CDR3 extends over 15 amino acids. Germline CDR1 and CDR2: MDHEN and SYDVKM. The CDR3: CASNLGGSNTYEQYF. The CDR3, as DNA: TGTGCCAGCAACCTTGGCGGGAGCAACACCTACGAGCAGTACTTC.

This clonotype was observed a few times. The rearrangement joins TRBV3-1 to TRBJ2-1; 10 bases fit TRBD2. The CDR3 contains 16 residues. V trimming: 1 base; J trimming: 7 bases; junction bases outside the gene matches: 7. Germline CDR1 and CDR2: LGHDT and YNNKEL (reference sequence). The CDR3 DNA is TGTGCCAGCAGCCAAGCGTGGACTAGCGGAATGAATGAGCAGTTCTTC. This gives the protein CASSQAWTSGMNEQFF.

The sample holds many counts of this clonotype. CDR3 region: CASSFKGAPEAFF. CDR3 coding DNA: TGTGCCAGCAGTTTTAAGGGGGCCCCTGAAGCTTTCTTT. This chain connects TRBV27 to TRBJ1-1; 7 bases line up with TRBD1. V shed 3 bases, J shed 6 bases, and the junction held 4 bases outside the gene matches. The CDR3 has 13 amino acids. The germline V gene encodes CDR1 MNHEY and CDR2 SMNVEV (reference sequence).

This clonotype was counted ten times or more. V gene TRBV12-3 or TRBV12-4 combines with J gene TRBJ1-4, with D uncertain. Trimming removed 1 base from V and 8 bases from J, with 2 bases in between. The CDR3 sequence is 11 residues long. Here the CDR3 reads CASSLVEKLFF. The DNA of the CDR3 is TGTGCCAGCAGTTTAGTCGAAAAACTGTTTTTT.

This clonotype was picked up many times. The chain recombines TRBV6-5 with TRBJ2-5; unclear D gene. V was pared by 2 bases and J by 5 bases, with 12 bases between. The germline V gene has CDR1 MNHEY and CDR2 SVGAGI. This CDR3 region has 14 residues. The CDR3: CASSYGHVLETQYF. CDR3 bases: TGTGCCAGCAGTTACGGCCATGTCTTGGAGACCCAGTACTTC.

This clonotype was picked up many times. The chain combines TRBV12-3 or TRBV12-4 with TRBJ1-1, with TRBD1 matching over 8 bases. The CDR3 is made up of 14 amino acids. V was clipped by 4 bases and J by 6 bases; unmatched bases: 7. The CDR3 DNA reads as TGTGCCAGCAGTTACTCAGGGGGCACCCCTGAAGCTTTCTTT. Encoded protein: CASSYSGGTPEAFF.

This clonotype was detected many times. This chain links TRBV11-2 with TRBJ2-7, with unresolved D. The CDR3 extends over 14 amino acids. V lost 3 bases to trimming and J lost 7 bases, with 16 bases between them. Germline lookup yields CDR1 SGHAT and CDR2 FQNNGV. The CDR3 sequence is CASSFVSSGWEQYF. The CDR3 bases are TGTGCCAGCAGCTTTGTATCCTCCGGATGGGAGCAGTACTTC.